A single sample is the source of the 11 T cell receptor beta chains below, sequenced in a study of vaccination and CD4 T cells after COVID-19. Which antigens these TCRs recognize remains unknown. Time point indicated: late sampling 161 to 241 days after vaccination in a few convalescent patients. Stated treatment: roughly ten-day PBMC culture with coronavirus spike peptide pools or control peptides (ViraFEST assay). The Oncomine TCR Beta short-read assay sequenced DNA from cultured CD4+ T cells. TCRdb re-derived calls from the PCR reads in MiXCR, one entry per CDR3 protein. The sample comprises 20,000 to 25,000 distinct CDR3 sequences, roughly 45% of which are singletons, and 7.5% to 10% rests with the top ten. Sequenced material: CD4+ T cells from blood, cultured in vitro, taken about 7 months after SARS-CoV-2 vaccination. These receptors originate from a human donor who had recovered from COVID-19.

CDR3 sequence reads: CASSRTGQQETQYF. CDR3 coding DNA: TGTGCCAGCAGCCGTACAGGACAACAAGAGACCCAGTACTTC. The chain uses TRBV5-6 and TRBJ2-5, with D perhaps matching TRBD1 (5 bases). V lost 4 bases to trimming and J lost 2 bases, with 12 bases between them. Germline V CDR1 and CDR2: SGHDT, YYEEEE. CDR3 length equals 14 residues. Variable domain in full (rest from reference TRBV5-6 and TRBJ2-5): DAGVTQSPTHLIKTRGQQVTLRCSPKSGHDTVSWYQQALGQGPQFIFQYYEEEERQRGNFPDRFSGHQFPNYSSELNVNALLLGDSALYLCASSRTGQQETQYFGPGTRLLVL.

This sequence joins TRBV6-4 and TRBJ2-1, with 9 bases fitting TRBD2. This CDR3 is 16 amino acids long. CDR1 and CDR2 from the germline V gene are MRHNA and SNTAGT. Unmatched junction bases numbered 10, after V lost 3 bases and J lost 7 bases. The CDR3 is CASSEGAGGPINEQFF. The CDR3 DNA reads TGTGCCAGCAGTGAAGGGGCGGGAGGGCCCATAAATGAGCAGTTCTTC.

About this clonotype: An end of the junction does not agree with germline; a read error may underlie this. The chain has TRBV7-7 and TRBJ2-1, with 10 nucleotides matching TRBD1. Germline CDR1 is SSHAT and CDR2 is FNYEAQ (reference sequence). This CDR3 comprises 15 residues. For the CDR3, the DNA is TGTGCTAGCAGTCAAGGGACAGGGGCATACAATGAGCAGTTCTTC. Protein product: CASSQGTGAYNEQFF. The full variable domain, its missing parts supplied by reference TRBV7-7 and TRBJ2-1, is GAGVSQSPRYKVTKRGQDVTLRCDPISSHATLYWYQQALGQGPEFLTYFNYEAQPDKSGLPSDRFSAERPEGSISTLTIQRTEQRDSAMYRCASSQGTGAYNEQFFGPGTRLTVL.

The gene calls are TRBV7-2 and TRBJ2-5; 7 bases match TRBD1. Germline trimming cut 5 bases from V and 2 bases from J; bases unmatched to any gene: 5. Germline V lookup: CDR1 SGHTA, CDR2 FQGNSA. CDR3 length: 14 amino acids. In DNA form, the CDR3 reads TGTGCCAGCAGCGTTGACAGGGTACAAGAGACCCAGTACTTC. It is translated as CASSVDRVQETQYF.

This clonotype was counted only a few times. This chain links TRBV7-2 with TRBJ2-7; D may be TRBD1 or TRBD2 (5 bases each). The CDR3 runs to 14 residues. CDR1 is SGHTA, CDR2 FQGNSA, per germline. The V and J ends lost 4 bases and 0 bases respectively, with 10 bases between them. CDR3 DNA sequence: TGTGCCAGCAGCTGGCAAGGGACCTCCTACGAGCAGTACTTC. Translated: CASSWQGTSYEQYF.

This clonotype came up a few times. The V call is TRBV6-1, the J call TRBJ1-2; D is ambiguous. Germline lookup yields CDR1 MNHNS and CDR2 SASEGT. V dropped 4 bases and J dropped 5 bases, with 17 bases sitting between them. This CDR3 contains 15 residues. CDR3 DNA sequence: TGTGCCAGCAGTGCCCTCCTGGGTACCCCTTATGGCTACACCTTC. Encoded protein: CASSALLGTPYGYTF.

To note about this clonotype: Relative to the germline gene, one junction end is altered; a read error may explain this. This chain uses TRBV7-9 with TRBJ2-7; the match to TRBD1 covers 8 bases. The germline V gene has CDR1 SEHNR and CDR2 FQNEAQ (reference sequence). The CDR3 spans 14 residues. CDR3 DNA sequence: TGTGCCAGCAGCCTGCAGGGGGCGTTTTACGAGCAGTGCTTC. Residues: CASSLQGAFYEQCF.

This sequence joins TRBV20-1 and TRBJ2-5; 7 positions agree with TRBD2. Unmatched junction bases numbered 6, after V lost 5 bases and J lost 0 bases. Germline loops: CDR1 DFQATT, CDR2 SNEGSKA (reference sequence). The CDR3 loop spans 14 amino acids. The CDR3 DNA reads TGCAGTGCTGCTAGCGGAAGGTACCAAGAGACCCAGTACTTC. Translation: CSAASGRYQETQYF.

The chain's CDR3 is CASSSTTDTQYF. The CDR3 coding sequence is TGTGCCAGCAGTTCTACTACAGATACGCAGTATTTT. The V call is TRBV6-9, the J call TRBJ2-3; D remains unclear. The germline V gene has CDR1 MNHGY and CDR2 SVAAGI. Trimming stripped 4 bases from V and 3 bases from J, with 5 bases between. The length of the CDR3 is 12 residues.

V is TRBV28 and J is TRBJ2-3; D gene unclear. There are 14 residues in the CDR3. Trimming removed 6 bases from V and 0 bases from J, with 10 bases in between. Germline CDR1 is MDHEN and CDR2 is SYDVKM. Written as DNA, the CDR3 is TGTGCCAGCAGCTCGACGGAAAGCACAGATACGCAGTATTTT. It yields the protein CASSSTESTDTQYF.

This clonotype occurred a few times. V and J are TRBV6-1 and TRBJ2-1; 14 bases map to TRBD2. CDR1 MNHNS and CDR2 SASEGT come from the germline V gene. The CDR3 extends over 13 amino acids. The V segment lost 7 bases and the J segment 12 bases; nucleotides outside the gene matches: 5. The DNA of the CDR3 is TGTGCCAGCACAGGACTAGCGGGAGGTGGGCAGTTCTTC. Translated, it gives CASTGLAGGGQFF.